This T cell receptor (beta chain) was identified during a study of shared clonotypes between healthy human individuals. The overall study: Each donor's CD4 naive and CD4 memory cells filled three plates apiece, CD8 naive two, and CD8 memory one. Study-wide points: Clonotypes not shared had lower generation probabilities than those common to all four donors. The diversity represented, both genetic and in exposure history, was limited by few donors. Estimated richness values were generally larger in naive subsets than in memory subsets.

With 6 bases removed from V and 0 bases from J, the gap between germline ends came to 11 bases. Germline V lookup: CDR1 MDHEN, CDR2 SYDVKM. CDR3 length equals 14 residues. Data came from immunoSEQ multiplex PCR; TCRdb stores just in-frame clones and leaves some out. The sample lists about 1 million clones, about 75% seen once, with approximately 1.5% in the top ten. Comments on this clone: Its target is unknown. The identical CDR3 is also encoded by other nucleotide sequences in the sample.

The chain employs TRBV28 and TRBJ1-1; D may be TRBD1 (6 bases). The sample comprised memory CD4+ T cells sorted from blood. Indicated subset: CD45RA-negative fraction. The source is a man aged 18-30 years in good health. Here the CDR3 reads CASSPDRLNTEAFF. The CDR3 bases are TGTGCCAGCAGCCCAGACAGGCTGAACACTGAAGCTTTCTTT.